This TCR beta chain emerged from a study of blood T cell repertoires in COVID-19 (dated by TCRdb to the early 2020s). For the study in its entirety: Collaborator samples came from the United States, Italy and Spain and covered acute and convalescent phases of COVID-19. The prospective study material was composed of cDNA or gDNA derived from T cells, B-cell-depleted T cells, or PBMCs. Deeply sampled blood TCRbeta repertoires from subjects exposed to, actively infected with, or recovered from COVID-19 were included in the dataset. The repertoires were made available in a free public database intended to serve as a resource for research on the immune response to SARS-CoV-2. Samples were obtained from the ongoing ImmuneRACE study (first 160 participants) and from about 1,300 subjects provided by 6 global collaborators. Sample metadata almost always included a de-identified subject ID, COVID-19 status, age in years and sex. HLA class I and class II types, where available, came from metadata supplied by the sample provider rather than from assay-based typing. Here is what the overall study found, with its caveats: The amount of clinical and demographic metadata varied by source and participant and was provided uncurated.

This clone was counted only a few times. There is no known antigen for this receptor. No much larger clone is present one base from it, and per-base qualities are unavailable. TCRbeta CDR3 regions were amplified from genomic DNA using the immunoSEQ Assay, a bias-controlled multiplex PCR. The study's processing was this. The number of nucleated cells in each sample was estimated by amplification of reference gene primers within the assay. To quantify the absolute abundance of each unique TCRbeta CDR3 rearrangement, sequence reads were collapsed and filtered. For each sample, productive Simpson clonality was calculated by taking the square root of Simpson's diversity index across productive rearrangements. TCRdb provides this immuneACCESS table in a form limited to in-frame rearrangements. Some clones are lacking; in checked studies, under half of them reflect an unresolved V gene, and why the rest are absent is not known. Clone size and the V and J calls come from that table; the DNA yielded D and trimming. A total of fewer than 300,000 clones appear in this sample, 80% to 90% of them only once. Just under 6.5% of the sample belongs to the ten largest clones.

Measured from the cysteine to the phenylalanine, the CDR3 is 12 residues long. Only the CDR3 region is kept as DNA, spanning 36 bases read in frame from base 1. At the junction V is shortened by 1 base and J by 5 bases, with 3 bases in between. From the germline V gene, CDR1 is SGHTA and CDR2 is FQGNSA. One collaborating source in Seattle enrolled patients during active infection and followed them longitudinally through the course of disease. Collaborating institutions collected whole blood in K2EDTA tubes following their own protocols. Collaborator samples were shipped for TCRbeta analysis as frozen whole blood, isolated PBMCs, or DNA extracted from either sample type.

This sequence originates from a woman between 45 and 65 years old with COVID-19, enrolled during active disease. The sequencing input was peripheral blood. The sequence is built from TRBV7-2 and TRBJ2-1; no D gene call is confident. Here is the DNA: TGTGCCAGCAGCTTAGTAAACAATGAGCAGTTCTTC. Its protein is CASSLVNNEQFF.